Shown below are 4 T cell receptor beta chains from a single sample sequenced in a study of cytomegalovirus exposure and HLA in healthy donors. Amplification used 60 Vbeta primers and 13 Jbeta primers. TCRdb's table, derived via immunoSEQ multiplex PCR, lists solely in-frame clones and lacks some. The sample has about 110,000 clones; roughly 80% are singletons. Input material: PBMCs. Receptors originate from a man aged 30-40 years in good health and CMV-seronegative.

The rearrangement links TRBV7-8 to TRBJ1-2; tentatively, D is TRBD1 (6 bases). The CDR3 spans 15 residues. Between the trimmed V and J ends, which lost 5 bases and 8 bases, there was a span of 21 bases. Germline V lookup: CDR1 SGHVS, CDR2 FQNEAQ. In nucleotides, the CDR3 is TGTGCCAGCAGCCCAAGCGTCGGGGGGCGAGAAGGCTACACCTTC. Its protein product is CASSPSVGGREGYTF. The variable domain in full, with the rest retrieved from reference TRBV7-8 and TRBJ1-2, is GAGVSQSPRYKVAKRGQDVALRCDPISGHVSLFWYQQALGQGPEFLTYFQNEAQLDKSGLPSDRFFAERPEGSVSTLKIQRTQQEDSAVYLCASSPSVGGREGYTFGSGTRLTVV.

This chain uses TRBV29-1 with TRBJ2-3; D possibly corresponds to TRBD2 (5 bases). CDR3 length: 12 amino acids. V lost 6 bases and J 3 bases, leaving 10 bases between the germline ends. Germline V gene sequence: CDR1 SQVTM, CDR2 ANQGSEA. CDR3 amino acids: CSVPRGTDTQYF. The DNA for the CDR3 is TGCAGCGTCCCCCGGGGTACAGATACGCAGTATTTT.

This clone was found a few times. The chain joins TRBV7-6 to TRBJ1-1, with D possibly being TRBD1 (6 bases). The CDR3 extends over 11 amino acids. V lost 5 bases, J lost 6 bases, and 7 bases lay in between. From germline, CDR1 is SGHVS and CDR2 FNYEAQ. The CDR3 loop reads CASSKGAEAFF. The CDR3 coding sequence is TGTGCCAGCAGCAAGGGGGCTGAAGCTTTCTTT.

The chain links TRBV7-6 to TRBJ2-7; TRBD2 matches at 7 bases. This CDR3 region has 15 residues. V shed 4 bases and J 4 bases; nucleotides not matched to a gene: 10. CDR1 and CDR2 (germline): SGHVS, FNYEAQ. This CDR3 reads CASSSLGGRNYEQYF. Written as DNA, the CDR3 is TGTGCCAGCAGCTCCCTAGGCGGGAGAAATTACGAGCAGTACTTC.